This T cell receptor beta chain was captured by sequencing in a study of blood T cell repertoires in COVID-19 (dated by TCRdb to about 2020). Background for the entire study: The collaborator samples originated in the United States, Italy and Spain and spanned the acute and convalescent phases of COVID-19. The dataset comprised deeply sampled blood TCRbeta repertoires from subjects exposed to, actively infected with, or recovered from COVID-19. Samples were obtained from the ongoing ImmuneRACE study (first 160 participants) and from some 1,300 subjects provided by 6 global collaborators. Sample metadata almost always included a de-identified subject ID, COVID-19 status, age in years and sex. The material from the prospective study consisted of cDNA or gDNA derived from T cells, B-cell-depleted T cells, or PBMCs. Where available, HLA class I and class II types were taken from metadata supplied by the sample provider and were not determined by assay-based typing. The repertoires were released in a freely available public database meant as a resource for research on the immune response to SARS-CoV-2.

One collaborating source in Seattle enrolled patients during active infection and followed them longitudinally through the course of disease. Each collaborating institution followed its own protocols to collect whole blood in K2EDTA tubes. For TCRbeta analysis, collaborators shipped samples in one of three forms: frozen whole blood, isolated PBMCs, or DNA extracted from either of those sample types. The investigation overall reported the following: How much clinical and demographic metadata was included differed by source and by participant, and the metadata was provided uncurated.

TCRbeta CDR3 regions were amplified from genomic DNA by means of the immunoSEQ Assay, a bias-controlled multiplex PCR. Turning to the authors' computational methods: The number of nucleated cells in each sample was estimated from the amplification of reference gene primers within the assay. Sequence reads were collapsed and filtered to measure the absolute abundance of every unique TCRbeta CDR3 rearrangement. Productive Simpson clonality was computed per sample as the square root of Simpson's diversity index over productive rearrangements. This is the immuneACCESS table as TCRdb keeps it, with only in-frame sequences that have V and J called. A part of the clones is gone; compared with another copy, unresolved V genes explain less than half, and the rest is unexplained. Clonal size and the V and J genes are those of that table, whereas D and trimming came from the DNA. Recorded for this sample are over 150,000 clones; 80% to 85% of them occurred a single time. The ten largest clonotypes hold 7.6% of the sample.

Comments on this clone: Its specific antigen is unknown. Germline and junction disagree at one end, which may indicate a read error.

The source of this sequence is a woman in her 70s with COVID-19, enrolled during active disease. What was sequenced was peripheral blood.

The CDR3 protein: CASSIDPGKNTEAFF. The DNA sequence is TGTGCCAGCAGCATAGACCCCGGGAAGAACACTGAAGCTTTCTTT. The chain couples TRBV11-2 to TRBJ1-1, with the D gene call left open. Measured from the cysteine to the phenylalanine, the CDR3 is 15 residues long. Just CDR3 DNA is preserved here, 45 bases in frame from base 1. Sequences SGHAT (CDR1) and FQNNGV (CDR2) are obtained from the germline V gene.